These 22 T cell receptor beta chains originate from one sample sequenced in a study of T cells in localized non-small cell lung cancer. Clones were sequenced by immunoSEQ multiplex PCR, and TCRdb holds only the in-frame ones, with some missing. This table has 45,000 to 60,000 clones, around four fifths appearing once. Specimen: peripheral blood, collected before any cancer treatment. Receptors were obtained from a female donor of 60 years or more with stage II squamous cell lung carcinoma.

Details on this clone: Germline is not matched at one junction end, which may reflect a read error. V and J are TRBV6-1 and TRBJ1-1, with TRBD1 matching 9 bases. CDR1 is MNHNS, CDR2 SASEGT, per germline. The CDR3 runs 12 residues. The DNA for the CDR3 is TGTGCCAGCAGTGATGACAGGGGGACAGGTGACTTT. This translates into CASSDDRGTGDF.

This chain connects TRBV6-6 to TRBJ2-2; D perhaps matches TRBD2 (6 bases). The CDR3 loop spans 16 amino acids. Trimming shortened V by 6 bases and J by 0 bases, and 14 bases separated the two germline ends. Germline V gene lookup returns CDR1 MNHNY and CDR2 SVGAGI (reference sequence). The CDR3 loop reads CASSPGTGANTGELFF. CDR3 coding DNA: TGTGCCAGCAGCCCTGGGACGGGGGCGAACACCGGGGAGCTGTTTTTT.

The chain uses TRBV14 and TRBJ1-6; D not certain. The CDR3 contains 13 residues. Germline assignment: CDR1 SGHDN and CDR2 FVKESK. Trimming stripped 5 bases from V and 14 bases from J, with 16 bases between. This CDR3 reads CASSTLDVSALHF. The CDR3 region has the DNA TGTGCCAGCAGCACCTTGGACGTAAGTGCCCTCCACTTT.

The chain uses TRBV5-1 and TRBJ1-1, with a possible D match to TRBD1 (5 bases). Trimming cost V 0 bases and J 8 bases, with 17 bases left between them. The CDR3 spans 15 residues. Germline lookup yields CDR1 SGHRS and CDR2 YFSETQ. CDR3 region: CASSLEGPPATEAFF. Here the CDR3 DNA reads TGCGCCAGCAGCTTGGAGGGACCGCCCGCCACGGAAGCTTTCTTT. Full variable domain (outside the CDR3, taken from reference TRBV5-1 and TRBJ1-1): KAGVTQTPRYLIKTRGQQVTLSCSPISGHRSVSWYQQTPGQGLQFLFEYFSETQRNKGNFPGRFSGRQFSNSRSEMNVSTLELGDSALYLCASSLEGPPATEAFFGQGTRLTVV.

This clone was observed once. The rearrangement uses TRBV6-1 and TRBJ2-2, with D perhaps given as TRBD1 or TRBD2 (6 bases each). V lost 7 bases, J lost 6 bases, and 15 bases lay in between. The V gene's germline CDR1 is MNHNS and CDR2 SASEGT. The CDR3 length is 14 residues. The CDR3 reads CASTQGGYSGELFF. CDR3 bases: TGTGCCAGCACTCAAGGGGGGTACTCCGGGGAGCTGTTTTTT.

J is TRBJ1-1 and V is TRBV7-8, with D hard to call. V lost 0 bases, J lost 8 bases, and 10 bases lay in between. CDR1 is SGHVS, CDR2 FQNEAQ, per germline. This CDR3 has 13 amino acids. The CDR3: CASSLAKGREAFF. Written as DNA, the CDR3 is TGTGCCAGCAGCTTAGCAAAAGGCAGGGAAGCTTTCTTT.

This clone was recorded a few times. V and J are TRBV19 and TRBJ2-7, with a weak D call TRBD1 (5 bases). The germline CDR1 and CDR2 sequences are LNHDA and SQIVND (reference sequence). Trimming took off 4 bases at V and 7 bases at J, with 14 bases between the two ends. CDR3 length: 13 amino acids. The CDR3 nucleotides read TGTGCCAGTAGTAGGGTGGGGCAGCGAGAGCAGTACTTC. Protein sequence: CASSRVGQREQYF.

The rearrangement links TRBV5-1 to TRBJ2-3; the D is unclear. The germline V gene encodes CDR1 SGHRS and CDR2 YFSETQ. This CDR3 is 13 amino acids long. The V and J ends lost 5 bases and 6 bases respectively, with 13 bases between them. The CDR3 coding sequence is TGCGCCAGCAGTCTTGGTACTTGGGATACGCAGTATTTT. Amino acid sequence: CASSLGTWDTQYF. Drawing the rest from reference TRBV5-1 and TRBJ2-3, the complete variable domain is KAGVTQTPRYLIKTRGQQVTLSCSPISGHRSVSWYQQTPGQGLQFLFEYFSETQRNKGNFPGRFSGRQFSNSRSEMNVSTLELGDSALYLCASSLGTWDTQYFGPGTRLTVL.

The chain has TRBV9 and TRBJ2-3, with 10 bases that match TRBD1. Germline loops: CDR1 SGDLS, CDR2 YYNGEE. With 4 bases clipped from V and 4 bases from J, the junction kept 6 bases outside the gene matches. CDR3 length: 15 residues. The CDR3 is CASSRGQGGPDTQYF. CDR3 nucleotide sequence: TGTGCCAGCAGCCGCGGACAGGGGGGGCCAGATACGCAGTATTTT.

CDR3 amino acids: CASSFQGASTGELFF. CDR3 nucleotide sequence: TGTGCCAGCAGCTTCCAGGGGGCGAGCACCGGGGAGCTGTTTTTT. This sequence joins TRBV11-3 and TRBJ2-2, with 8 nucleotides matching TRBD1. The CDR3 has 15 amino acids. Germline lookup yields CDR1 SGHNT and CDR2 YENEEA. V was pared by 3 bases and J by 4 bases, with 4 bases of the junction left unmatched. The complete variable domain, with remaining parts taken from reference TRBV11-3 and TRBJ2-2, reads EAGVVQSPRYKIIEKKQPVAFWCNPISGHNTLYWYLQNLGQGPELLIRYENEEAVDDSQLPKDRFSAERLKGVDSTLKIQPAELGDSAVYLCASSFQGASTGELFFGEGSRLTVL.

The chain couples TRBV19 to TRBJ1-1; perhaps TRBD1 as D (5 bases). Germline CDR1 and CDR2: LNHDA and SQIVND (reference sequence). The CDR3 runs to 14 residues. Trimming took off 5 bases at V and 0 bases at J, with 10 bases between the two ends. The CDR3 region has the DNA TGTGCCAGTAGTGAAAGACAGATGAACACTGAAGCTTTCTTT. Residues: CASSERQMNTEAFF.

This clone was observed a single time. The sample holds other DNA sequences that translate to the same CDR3. The chain links TRBV2 to TRBJ2-3; tentatively, D is TRBD1 or TRBD2 (6 bases each). In germline, CDR1 is SNHLY, CDR2 FYNNEI. Trimming left V 8 bases short and J 3 bases short, with 9 bases between. The CDR3 loop spans 12 amino acids. CDR3 DNA sequence: TGTGCCAGCGGGGGGCGAACAGATACGCAGTATTTT. Its translation is CASGGRTDTQYF.

The chain uses TRBV7-3 and TRBJ2-2; TRBD1 agrees at 7 bases. This CDR3 is built from 15 residues. Germline V gene sequence: CDR1 SGHTA, CDR2 FQGTGA. With 5 bases clipped from V and 4 bases from J, the junction kept 7 bases outside the gene matches. In nucleotides, the CDR3 is TGTGCCAGCAGCCGAGGGACAGCCACCACCGGGGAGCTGTTTTTT. This encodes CASSRGTATTGELFF.

Many counts were recorded for this clone. The chain joins TRBV7-3 to TRBJ1-5; perhaps TRBD1 as D (6 bases). This CDR3 has 15 residues. CDR1 and CDR2 (germline): SGHTA, FQGTGA. The ends were cut back, 5 bases at V and 6 bases at J, with 17 bases in the middle. CDR3 sequence (DNA): TGTGCCAGCAGCCCCGTCGGGGGGCAAGGTCAGCCCCAGCATTTT. Protein sequence: CASSPVGGQGQPQHF.

The V call is TRBV5-1, the J call TRBJ2-7; 12 nucleotides agree with TRBD2. Germline lookup yields CDR1 SGHRS and CDR2 YFSETQ. V shed 0 bases and J 0 bases; nucleotides not matched to a gene: 7. The CDR3 contains 18 residues. The CDR3 loop is CASSLVASGGASSYEQYF. The CDR3 DNA is TGCGCCAGCAGCTTGGTGGCTAGCGGGGGGGCGAGCTCCTACGAGCAGTACTTC. Variable domain in full (rest from reference TRBV5-1 and TRBJ2-7): KAGVTQTPRYLIKTRGQQVTLSCSPISGHRSVSWYQQTPGQGLQFLFEYFSETQRNKGNFPGRFSGRQFSNSRSEMNVSTLELGDSALYLCASSLVASGGASSYEQYFGPGTRLTVT.

V gene TRBV7-8 combines with J gene TRBJ1-2; D remains unclear. The V end lost 2 bases, the J end lost 0 bases, and 10 bases lay between the germline ends. The CDR3 covers 15 residues. Germline loops: CDR1 SGHVS, CDR2 FQNEAQ. DNA of the CDR3: TGTGCCAGCAGCTTATCGGAGTTAGCTAACTATGGCTACACCTTC. Its protein is CASSLSELANYGYTF.

The rearrangement uses TRBV6-5 and TRBJ1-3; TRBD1 matches 7 bases. Germline V CDR1 and CDR2: MNHEY, SVGAGI. Trimming removed 6 bases from V and 4 bases from J; junction bases left unmatched: 9. The CDR3 has 15 residues. The DNA for the CDR3 is TGTGCCAGCAGCCGTGACAGGGTATCCGGAAACACCATATATTTT. This gives the protein CASSRDRVSGNTIYF.

This clone turned up a few times. The chain employs TRBV19 and TRBJ2-4; D gene uncertain. The V gene lost 7 bases and the J gene lost 9 bases, with 13 bases spanning the gap. Germline V gene sequence: CDR1 LNHDA, CDR2 SQIVND (reference sequence). The length of the CDR3 is 12 residues. The CDR3 loop is CASISDSSIQYF. The CDR3 DNA reads TGTGCCAGTATATCAGATTCTAGCATTCAGTACTTC.

The genes are TRBV7-8 and TRBJ2-5; 8 bases agree with TRBD2. Germline assignment: CDR1 SGHVS and CDR2 FQNEAQ. The CDR3 extends over 14 amino acids. V lost 7 bases and J lost 6; bases outside the gene matches: 10. The CDR3 spells CASTGGGGGKTQYF. In nucleotides, the CDR3 is TGTGCCAGCACCGGGGGGGGCGGCGGAAAGACCCAGTACTTC. The full variable domain, its missing parts supplied by reference TRBV7-8 and TRBJ2-5, is GAGVSQSPRYKVAKRGQDVALRCDPISGHVSLFWYQQALGQGPEFLTYFQNEAQLDKSGLPSDRFFAERPEGSVSTLKIQRTQQEDSAVYLCASTGGGGGKTQYFGPGTRLLVL.

The chain employs TRBV19 and TRBJ1-5; a possible D gene is TRBD1 (5 bases). The CDR3 spans 16 residues. Germline V gene lookup returns CDR1 LNHDA and CDR2 SQIVND (reference sequence). The germline V and J ends were trimmed by 6 bases and 1 base, with 16 bases remaining between them. The CDR3 loop reads CASSRVGGASNQPQHF. In nucleotides, the CDR3 is TGTGCCAGTAGCCGGGTAGGAGGGGCGAGCAATCAGCCCCAGCATTTT.

The chain is built from TRBV7-9 and TRBJ1-1, with D possibly matching TRBD1 (6 bases). Trimming took off 4 bases at V and 0 bases at J, with 6 bases between the two ends. The V gene's germline CDR1 is SEHNR and CDR2 FQNEAQ (reference sequence). The CDR3 extends over 13 amino acids. CDR3 sequence reads: CASSWDMNTEAFF. In nucleotides, the CDR3 is TGTGCCAGCAGCTGGGACATGAACACTGAAGCTTTCTTT.

The rearrangement joins TRBV19 to TRBJ2-5; the match to TRBD2 covers 7 bases. The germline gives CDR1 LNHDA, CDR2 SQIVND (reference sequence). The junction had 2 bases not matched to a gene; V was cut back by 4 bases and J by 6 bases. The CDR3 length is 12 residues. CDR3 protein: CASSREGKTQYF. CDR3 bases: TGTGCCAGTAGTAGGGAGGGGAAGACCCAGTACTTC.